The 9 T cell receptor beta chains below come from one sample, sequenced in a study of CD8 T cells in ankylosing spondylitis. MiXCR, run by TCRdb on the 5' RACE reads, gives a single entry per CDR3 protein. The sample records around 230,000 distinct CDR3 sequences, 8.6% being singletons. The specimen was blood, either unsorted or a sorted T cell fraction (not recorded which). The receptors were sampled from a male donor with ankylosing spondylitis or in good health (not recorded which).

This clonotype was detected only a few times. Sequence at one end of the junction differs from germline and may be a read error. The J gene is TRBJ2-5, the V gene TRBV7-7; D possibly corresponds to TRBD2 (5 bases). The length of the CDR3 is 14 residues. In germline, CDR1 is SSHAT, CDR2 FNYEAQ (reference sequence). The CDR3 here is CASSLSPGQETQYF. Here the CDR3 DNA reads TGTGCTAGCAGCTTATCGCCGGGACAAGAGACCCAGTACTTC.

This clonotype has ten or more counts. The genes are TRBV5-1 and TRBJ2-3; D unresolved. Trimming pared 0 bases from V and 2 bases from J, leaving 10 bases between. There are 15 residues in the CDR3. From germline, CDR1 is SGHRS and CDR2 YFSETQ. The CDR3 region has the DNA TGCGCCAGCAGCTTGGGTGGCAGACTCACAGATACGCAGTATTTT. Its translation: CASSLGGRLTDTQYF. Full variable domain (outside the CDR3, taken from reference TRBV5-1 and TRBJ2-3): KAGVTQTPRYLIKTRGQQVTLSCSPISGHRSVSWYQQTPGQGLQFLFEYFSETQRNKGNFPGRFSGRQFSNSRSEMNVSTLELGDSALYLCASSLGGRLTDTQYFGPGTRLTVL.

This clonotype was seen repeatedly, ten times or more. The DNA for the CDR3 is TGTGCCAGCAGCTTGGTGTCAGGAAGCTATGGCTACACCTTC. Protein: CASSLVSGSYGYTF. This chain uses TRBV5-4 with TRBJ1-2; D ambiguous. The CDR3 loop spans 14 amino acids. The V end lost 0 bases, the J end lost 4 bases, and 10 bases lay between the germline ends. Germline CDR1 reads SGHNT; CDR2 reads YYREEE (reference sequence).

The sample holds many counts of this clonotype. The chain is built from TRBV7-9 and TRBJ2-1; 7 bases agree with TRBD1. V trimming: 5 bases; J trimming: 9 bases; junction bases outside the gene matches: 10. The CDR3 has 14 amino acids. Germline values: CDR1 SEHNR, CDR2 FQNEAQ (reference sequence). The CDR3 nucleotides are TGTGCCAGCAGCCCCGCGGACGGGACAGTTGAGCAGTTCTTC. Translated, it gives CASSPADGTVEQFF. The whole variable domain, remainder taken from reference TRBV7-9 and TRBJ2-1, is DTGVSQNPRHKITKRGQNVTFRCDPISEHNRLYWYRQTLGQGPEFLTYFQNEAQLEKSRLLSDRFSAERPKGSFSTLEIQRTEQGDSAMYLCASSPADGTVEQFFGPGTRLTVL.

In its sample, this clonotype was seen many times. As DNA, the CDR3 is TGTGCCAGCAGCAAGACAGGGGGACTCTACGAGCAGTACTTC. As protein: CASSKTGGLYEQYF. The chain employs TRBV6-2 or TRBV6-3 and TRBJ2-7, with 9 bases fitting TRBD1. V lost 6 bases and J lost 3; bases outside the gene matches: 6. The CDR3 has 14 amino acids. Germline V gives CDR1 MNHEY, CDR2 SVGEGT.

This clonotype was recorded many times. The CDR3 nucleotides read TGTGCCATCAGGGACAGCAGTCTTAATTCACCCCTCCACTTT. Translated: CAIRDSSLNSPLHF. J is TRBJ1-6 and V is TRBV10-3; D is perhaps TRBD1 (6 bases). Trimming left V 6 bases short and J 6 bases short, with 12 bases between. Germline V lookup: CDR1 ENHRY, CDR2 SYGVKD. The CDR3 is made up of 14 amino acids.

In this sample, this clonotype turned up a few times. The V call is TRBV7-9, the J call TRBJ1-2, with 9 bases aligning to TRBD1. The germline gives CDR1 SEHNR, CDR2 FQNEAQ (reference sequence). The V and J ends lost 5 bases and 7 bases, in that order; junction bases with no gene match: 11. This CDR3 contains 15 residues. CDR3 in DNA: TGTGCCAGCAGCCCACCACAGGGGGCGGTTACTGGCTACACCTTC. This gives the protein CASSPPQGAVTGYTF.

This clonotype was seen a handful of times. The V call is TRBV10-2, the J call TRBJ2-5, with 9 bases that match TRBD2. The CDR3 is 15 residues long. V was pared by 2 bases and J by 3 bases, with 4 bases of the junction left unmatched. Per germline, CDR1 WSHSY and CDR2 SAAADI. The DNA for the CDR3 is TGCGCCAGCAGTGAGGTTCTAGCGGGGAAAGAGACCCAGTACTTC. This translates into CASSEVLAGKETQYF.

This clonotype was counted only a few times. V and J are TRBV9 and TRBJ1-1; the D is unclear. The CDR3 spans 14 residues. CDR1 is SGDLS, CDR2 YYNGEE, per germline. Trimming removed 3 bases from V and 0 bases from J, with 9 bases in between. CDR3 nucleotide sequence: TGTGCCAGCAGCGCCCACACAGTGAACACTGAAGCTTTCTTT. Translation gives CASSAHTVNTEAFF.